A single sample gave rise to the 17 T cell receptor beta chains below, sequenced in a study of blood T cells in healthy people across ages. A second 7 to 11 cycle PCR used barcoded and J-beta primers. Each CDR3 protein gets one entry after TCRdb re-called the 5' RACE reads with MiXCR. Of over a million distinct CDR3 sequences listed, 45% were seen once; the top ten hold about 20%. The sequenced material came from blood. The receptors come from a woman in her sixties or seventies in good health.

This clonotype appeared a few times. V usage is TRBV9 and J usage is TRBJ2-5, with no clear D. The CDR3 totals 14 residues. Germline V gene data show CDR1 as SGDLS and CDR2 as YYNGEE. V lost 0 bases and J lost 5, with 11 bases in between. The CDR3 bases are TGTGCCAGCAGCGTAGGTAGCCAGTGGGAGACCCAGTACTTC. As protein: CASSVGSQWETQYF.

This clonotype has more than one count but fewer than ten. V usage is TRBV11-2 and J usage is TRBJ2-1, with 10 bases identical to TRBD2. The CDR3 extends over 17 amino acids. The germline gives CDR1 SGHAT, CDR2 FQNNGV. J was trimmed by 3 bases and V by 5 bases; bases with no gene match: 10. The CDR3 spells CASSIQTGTSVYNEQFF. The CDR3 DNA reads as TGTGCCAGCAGCATACAGACCGGGACTAGCGTCTACAATGAGCAGTTCTTC. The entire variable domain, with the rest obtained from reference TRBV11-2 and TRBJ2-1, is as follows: EAGVAQSPRYKIIEKRQSVAFWCNPISGHATLYWYQQILGQGPKLLIQFQNNGVVDDSQLPKDRFSAERLKGVDSTLKIQPAKLEDSAVYLCASSIQTGTSVYNEQFFGPGTRLTVL.

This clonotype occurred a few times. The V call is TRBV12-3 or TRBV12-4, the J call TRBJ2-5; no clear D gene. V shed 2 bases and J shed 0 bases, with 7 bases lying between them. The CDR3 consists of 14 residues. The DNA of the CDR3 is TGTGCCAGCAGTTTAAGTACAGACCAAGAGACCCAGTACTTC. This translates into CASSLSTDQETQYF.

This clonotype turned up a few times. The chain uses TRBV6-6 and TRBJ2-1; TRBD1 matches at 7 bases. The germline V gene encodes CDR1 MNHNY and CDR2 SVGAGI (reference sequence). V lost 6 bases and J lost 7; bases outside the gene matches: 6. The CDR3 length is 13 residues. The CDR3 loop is CASRRDSLNEQFF. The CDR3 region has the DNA TGTGCCAGCAGGAGGGACAGTCTAAATGAGCAGTTCTTC.

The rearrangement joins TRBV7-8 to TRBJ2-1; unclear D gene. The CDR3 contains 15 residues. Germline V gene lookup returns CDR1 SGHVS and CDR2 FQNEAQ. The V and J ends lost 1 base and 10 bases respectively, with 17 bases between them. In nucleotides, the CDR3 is TGTGCCAGCAGCTTAGAGAGACTCTTTACCTACGAGCAGTTCTTC. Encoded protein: CASSLERLFTYEQFF. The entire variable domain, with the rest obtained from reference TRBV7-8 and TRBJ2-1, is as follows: GAGVSQSPRYKVAKRGQDVALRCDPISGHVSLFWYQQALGQGPEFLTYFQNEAQLDKSGLPSDRFFAERPEGSVSTLKIQRTQQEDSAVYLCASSLERLFTYEQFFGPGTRLTVL.

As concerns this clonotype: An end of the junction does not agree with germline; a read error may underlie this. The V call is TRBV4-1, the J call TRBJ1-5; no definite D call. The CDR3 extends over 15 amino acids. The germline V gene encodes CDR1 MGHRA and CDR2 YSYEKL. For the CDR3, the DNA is TGCGCCAGCAGCCAAGAAGTACGAAGCAGTCAGCCCCAGCATTTT. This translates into CASSQEVRSSQPQHF.

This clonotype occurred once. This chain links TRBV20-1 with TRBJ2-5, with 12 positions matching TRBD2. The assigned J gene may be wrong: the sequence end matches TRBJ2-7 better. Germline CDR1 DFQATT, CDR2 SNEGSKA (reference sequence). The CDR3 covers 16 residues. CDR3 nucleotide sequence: TGCAGTGCTAGGGCACTAGCGGGAGGTTCTATCTACGAGCAGTACTTC. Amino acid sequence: CSARALAGGSIYEQYF.

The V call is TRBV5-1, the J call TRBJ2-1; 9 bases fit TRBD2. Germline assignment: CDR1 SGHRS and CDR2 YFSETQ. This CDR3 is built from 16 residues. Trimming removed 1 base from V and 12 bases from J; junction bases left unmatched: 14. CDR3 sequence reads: CASSLIPLSGGQGQFF. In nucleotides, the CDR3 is TGCGCCAGCAGCTTGATTCCCCTTAGCGGGGGCCAAGGGCAGTTCTTC.

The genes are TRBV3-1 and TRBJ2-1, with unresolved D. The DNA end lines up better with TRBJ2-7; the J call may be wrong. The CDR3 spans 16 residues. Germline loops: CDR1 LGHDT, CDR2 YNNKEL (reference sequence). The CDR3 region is CASSQFAGGPYNEQYF. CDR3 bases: TGTGCCAGCAGTCAATTCGCTGGCGGTCCCTACAATGAGCAGTACTTC.

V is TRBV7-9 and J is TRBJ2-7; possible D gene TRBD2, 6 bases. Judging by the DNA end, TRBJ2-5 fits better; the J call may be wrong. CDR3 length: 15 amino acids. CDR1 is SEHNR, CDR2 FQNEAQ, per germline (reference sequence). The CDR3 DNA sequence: TGTGCCAGCAGCCCCCCTCGAAAAGGGAGGGAGACCCAGTACTTC. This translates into CASSPPRKGRETQYF.

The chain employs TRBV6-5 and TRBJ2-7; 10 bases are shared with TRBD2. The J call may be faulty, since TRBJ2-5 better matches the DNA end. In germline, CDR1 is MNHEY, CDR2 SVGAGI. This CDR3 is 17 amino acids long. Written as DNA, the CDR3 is TGTGCCAGCAGTTATGCTAGCGGGAGATTGGGGTCAGAGACCCAGTACTTC. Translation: CASSYASGRLGSETQYF.

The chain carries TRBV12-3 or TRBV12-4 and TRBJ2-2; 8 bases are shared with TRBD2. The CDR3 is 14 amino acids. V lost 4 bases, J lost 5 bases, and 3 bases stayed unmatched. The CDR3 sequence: CASSSKRETGELFF. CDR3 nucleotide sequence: TGTGCCAGCAGTTCGAAGCGGGAGACCGGGGAGCTGTTTTTT.

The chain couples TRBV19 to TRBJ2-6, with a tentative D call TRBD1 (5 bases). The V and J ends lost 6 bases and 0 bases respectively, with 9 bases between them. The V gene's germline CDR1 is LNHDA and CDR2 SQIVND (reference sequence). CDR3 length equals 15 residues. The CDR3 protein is CASSHQGSGANVLTF. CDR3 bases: TGTGCCAGTAGCCATCAGGGCTCTGGGGCCAACGTCCTGACTTTC.

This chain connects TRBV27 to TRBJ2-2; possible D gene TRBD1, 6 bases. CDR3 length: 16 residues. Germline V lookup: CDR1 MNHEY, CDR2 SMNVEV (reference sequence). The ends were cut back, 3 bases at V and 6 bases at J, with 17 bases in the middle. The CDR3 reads CASSLQGSVPAGELFF. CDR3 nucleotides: TGTGCCAGCAGTTTGCAGGGGTCAGTACCTGCCGGGGAGCTGTTTTTT.

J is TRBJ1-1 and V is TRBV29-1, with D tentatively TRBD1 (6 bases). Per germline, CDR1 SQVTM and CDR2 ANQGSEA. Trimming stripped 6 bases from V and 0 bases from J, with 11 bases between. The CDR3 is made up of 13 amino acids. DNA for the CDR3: TGCAGCGTCGCCGACAGGTTGAACACTGAAGCTTTCTTT. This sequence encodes CSVADRLNTEAFF.

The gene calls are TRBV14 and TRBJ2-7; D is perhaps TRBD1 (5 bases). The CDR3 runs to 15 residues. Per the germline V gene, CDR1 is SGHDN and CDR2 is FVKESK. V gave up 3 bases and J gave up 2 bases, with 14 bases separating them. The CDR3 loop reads CASSHSSTATYEQYF. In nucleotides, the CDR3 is TGTGCCAGCAGCCACAGCTCGACAGCAACCTACGAGCAGTACTTC.

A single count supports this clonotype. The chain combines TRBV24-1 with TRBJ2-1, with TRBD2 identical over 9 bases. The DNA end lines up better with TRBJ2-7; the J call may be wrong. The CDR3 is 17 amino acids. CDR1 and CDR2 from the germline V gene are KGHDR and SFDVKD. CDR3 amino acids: CATSDSGGRASYNEQYF. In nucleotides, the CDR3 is TGTGCCACCAGTGATTCTGGCGGGAGGGCATCCTACAATGAGCAGTACTTC.